The clone carrying this T cell receptor (beta chain) was recorded many times. The CDR3 sequence is 12 residues long. Trimming shortened V by 0 bases and J by 9 bases, and 6 bases separated the two germline ends. This sample is part of a study of T-cell memory formation after mild COVID-19. TCRdb called the 5' RACE reads again in MiXCR, with one record for every CDR3 protein. There are some 82,000 distinct CDR3 sequences in the sample; roughly 13% occur only once, and about 40% lies in the top ten. The V call is TRBV23-1, the J call TRBJ2-1; no clear D gene. TRBV23-1 falls under the ORF class, with uncertain function. The origin of this receptor is a man aged 18 to 29 who had mild COVID-19 (a few samples of this study predate the infection). Cell type and time point are not known. Sequenced sample: PBMCs or a T cell subset sorted from them (not recorded which). CDR3 amino acids: CASSQSKGEQFF. The CDR3 DNA sequence: TGCGCCAGCAGTCAATCGAAGGGTGAGCAGTTCTTC.